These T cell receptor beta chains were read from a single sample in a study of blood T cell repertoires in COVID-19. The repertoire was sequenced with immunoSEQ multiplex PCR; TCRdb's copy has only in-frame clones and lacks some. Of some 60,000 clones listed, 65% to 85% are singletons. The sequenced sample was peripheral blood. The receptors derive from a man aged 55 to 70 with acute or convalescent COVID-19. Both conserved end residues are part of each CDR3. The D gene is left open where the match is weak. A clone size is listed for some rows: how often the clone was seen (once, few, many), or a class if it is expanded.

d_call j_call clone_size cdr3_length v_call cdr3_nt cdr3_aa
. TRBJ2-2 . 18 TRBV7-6 TGTGCCAGCAGCTTATCGGGCAGGGGCTGGACGGACACCGGGGAGCTGTTTTTT CASSLSGRGWTDTGELFF
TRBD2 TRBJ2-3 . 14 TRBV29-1 TGCAGCGTTGATCCTAGGACTAGTCCAGATACGCAGTATTTT CSVDPRTSPDTQYF
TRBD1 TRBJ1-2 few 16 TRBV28 TGTGCCAGCAGCCCCACCCCCCGGACAGGGGTGCGTGGCTACACCTTC CASSPTPRTGVRGYTF
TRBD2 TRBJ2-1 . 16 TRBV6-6 TGTGCCAGCAGCTCAAAACTAGCGGGGGACTACAATGAGCAGTTCTTC CASSSKLAGDYNEQFF
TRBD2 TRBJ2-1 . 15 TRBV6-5 TGTGCCAGCAGTTATGGGACTAGCGGGGGGGCCGAGCAGTTCTTC CASSYGTSGGAEQFF
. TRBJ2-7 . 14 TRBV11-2 TGTGCCAGCAGCCCTTCGATGAGCTCCTACGAGCAGTACTTC CASSPSMSSYEQYF
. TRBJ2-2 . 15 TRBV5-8 TGTGCCAGCAGTTTTCAGGGAACGAACACCGGGGAGCTGTTTTTT CASSFQGTNTGELFF
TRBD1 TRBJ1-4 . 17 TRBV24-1 TGTGCCACCAGTGATGGACGACGGACAGGGTATAATGAAAAACTGTTTTTT CATSDGRRTGYNEKLFF
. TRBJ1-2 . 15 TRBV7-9 TGTGCCAGCAGCTTAGGGTCCAGAACTAACTATGGCTACACCTTC CASSLGSRTNYGYTF
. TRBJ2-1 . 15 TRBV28 TGTGCCAGCAGTTTATTGCTTAGCTCCTACAATGAGCAGTTCTTC CASSLLLSSYNEQFF
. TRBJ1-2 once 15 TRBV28 TGTGCCAGCAGTCCGGGAGGGACGGGCCCCTATGGCTACACCTTC CASSPGGTGPYGYTF
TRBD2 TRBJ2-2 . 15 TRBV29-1 TGCAGCGTTGCCAGCGGGGGGGCAAACACCGGGGAGCTGTTTTTT CSVASGGANTGELFF
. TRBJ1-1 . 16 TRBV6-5 TGTGCCAGCAGTTACGATCCCAGTCCGATGAACACTGAAGCTTTCTTT CASSYDPSPMNTEAFF
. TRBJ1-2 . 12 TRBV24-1 TGTGCCACCAGTGATTTTTCTCGGGGCTACACCTTC CATSDFSRGYTF
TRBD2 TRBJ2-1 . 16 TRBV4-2 TGTGCCAGCAGCCAAGAAGCCGGGGACTACGACAATGAGCAGTTCTTC CASSQEAGDYDNEQFF
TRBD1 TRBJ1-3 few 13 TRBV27 TGTGCCAGCAGGCGGACAGGGGGAAACACCATATATTTT CASRRTGGNTIYF
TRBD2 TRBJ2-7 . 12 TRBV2 TGTGCCAGCAGGGGACTAGCGGGCGAGCAGTACTTC CASRGLAGEQYF
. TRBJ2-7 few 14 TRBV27 TGTGCCAGCAGTTTCCTCAGGGAAAGCTACGAGCAGTACTTC CASSFLRESYEQYF
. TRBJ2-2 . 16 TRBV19 TGTGCCAGTAGTACCTTGAGAGCGTCGAACACCGGGGAGCTGTTTTTT CASSTLRASNTGELFF
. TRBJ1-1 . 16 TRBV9 TGTGCCAGCAGCCCTAGTGAGGGGAGGGTCGACACTGAAGCTTTCTTT CASSPSEGRVDTEAFF
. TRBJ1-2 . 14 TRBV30 TGTGCCTGGACCCCTGACAGGTTGGACTATGGCTACACCTTC CAWTPDRLDYGYTF
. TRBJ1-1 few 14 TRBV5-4 TGTGCCAGCAGCTATCCGACAGGGAACACTGAAGCTTTCTTT CASSYPTGNTEAFF
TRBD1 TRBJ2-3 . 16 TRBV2 TGTGCCACCGAGGGGTGGCGACAGGGGGGCACAGATACGCAGTATTTT CATEGWRQGGTDTQYF
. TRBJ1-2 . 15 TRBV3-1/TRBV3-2 TGTGCCAGCAGCCCGGGGGGGGGCAGCGGGTTTGGCTACACCTTC CASSPGGGSGFGYTF
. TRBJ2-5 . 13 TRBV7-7 TGTGCTAGCAGCTTAGGGACACAAGAGACCCAGTACTTC CASSLGTQETQYF
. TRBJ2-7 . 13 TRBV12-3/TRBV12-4 TGTGCCAACTTCCTTTGGGCGACCTACGAGCAGTACTTC CANFLWATYEQYF
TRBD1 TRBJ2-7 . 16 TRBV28 TGTGCCAGCAGCTATGTTGTCGGACAGGGGATACACGAGCAGTACTTC CASSYVVGQGIHEQYF
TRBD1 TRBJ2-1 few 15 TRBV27 TGTGCCAGCAGTAAACCGGGACAGGGTAACAATGAGCAGTTCTTC CASSKPGQGNNEQFF
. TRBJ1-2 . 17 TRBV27 TGTGCCAGCAGTCCCGGGAAAAACAGGGTAACCAACTATGGCTACACCTTC CASSPGKNRVTNYGYTF
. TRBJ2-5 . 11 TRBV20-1 TGCAGTGCTAGAGGAGAAGAGACCCAGTACTTC CSARGEETQYF
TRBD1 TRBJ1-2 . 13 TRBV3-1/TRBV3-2 TGTGCCAGCAGCCAGACAGGGATTCGTGGCTACACCTTC CASSQTGIRGYTF
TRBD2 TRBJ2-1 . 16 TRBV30 TGTGCCTGGAGCCGCGGGACTAGCGGGGGGCCGGGGGAGCAGTTCTTC CAWSRGTSGGPGEQFF
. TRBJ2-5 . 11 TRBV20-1 TGCAGTGCGGATATCGGAGTAGGCCAGTACTTC CSADIGVGQYF
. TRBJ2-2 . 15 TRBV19 TGTGCCACCAGAGTACAGCAATCGAACACCGGGGAGCTGTTTTTT CATRVQQSNTGELFF
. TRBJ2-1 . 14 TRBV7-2 TGTGCCAGCAGCTGGGGACTTTCAGCGGGTGAGCAGTTCTTC CASSWGLSAGEQFF
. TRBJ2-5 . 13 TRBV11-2 TGTGCCAGCAGCTCCGAACGCGGGGAGACCCAGTACTTC CASSSERGETQYF
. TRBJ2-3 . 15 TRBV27 TGTGCCAGCAGTTTAGGGGCGGGGCCCTTTGATACGCAGTATTTT CASSLGAGPFDTQYF
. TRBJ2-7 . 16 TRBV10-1 TGCGCCAGCAGTGAGTCCTCTAACGGGCCTCGGGGCGAGCAGTACTTC CASSESSNGPRGEQYF
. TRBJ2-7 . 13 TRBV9 TGTGCCAGCAGCGTAGGGGAGTCCTACGAGCAGTACTTC CASSVGESYEQYF
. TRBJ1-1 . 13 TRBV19 TGTGCCAGTAGTACCCCCCGCGGCACTGAAGCTTTCTTT CASSTPRGTEAFF
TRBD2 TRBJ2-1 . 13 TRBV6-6 TGTGCCAGCAGCCCTAGCGGGGCTTCTGAGCAGTTCTTC CASSPSGASEQFF
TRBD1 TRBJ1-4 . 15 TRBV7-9 TGTGCCAGCAGCCCCCCGGACAGGGGAGATGAAAAACTGTTTTTT CASSPPDRGDEKLFF
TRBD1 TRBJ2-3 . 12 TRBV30 TGTGCCTGGAACAGGGGGCTAGATACGCAGTATTTT CAWNRGLDTQYF
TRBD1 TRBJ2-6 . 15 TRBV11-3 TGTGCCAGCAGCTCTGGGACAGGTGGGGCCAACGTCCTGACTTTC CASSSGTGGANVLTF
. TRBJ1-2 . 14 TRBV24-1 TGTGCCACCAGTGATTCTCACAGGGCCCATGGCTACACCTTC CATSDSHRAHGYTF
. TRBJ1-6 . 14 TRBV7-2 TGTGCCAGCAGCTTAGGGTCTGCTAATACGCCCCTCCACTTT CASSLGSANTPLHF
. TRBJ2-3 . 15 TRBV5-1 TGCGCCAGCAGCTTGAGAGGAATGGGCACAGATACGCAGTATTTT CASSLRGMGTDTQYF